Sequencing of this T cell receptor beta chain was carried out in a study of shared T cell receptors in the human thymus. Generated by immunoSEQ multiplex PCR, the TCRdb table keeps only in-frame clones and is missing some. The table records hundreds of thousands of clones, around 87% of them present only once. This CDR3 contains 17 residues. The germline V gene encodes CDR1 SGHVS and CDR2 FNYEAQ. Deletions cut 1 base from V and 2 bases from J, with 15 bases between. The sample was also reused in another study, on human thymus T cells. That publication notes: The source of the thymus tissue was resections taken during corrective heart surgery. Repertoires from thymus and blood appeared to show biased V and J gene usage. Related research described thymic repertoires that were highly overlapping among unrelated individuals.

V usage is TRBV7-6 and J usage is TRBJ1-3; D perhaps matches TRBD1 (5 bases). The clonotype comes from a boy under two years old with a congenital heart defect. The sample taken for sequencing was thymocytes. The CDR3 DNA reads TGTGCCAGCAGCTTAGGAAGGATAGGGGCTACTGGAAACACCATATATTTT. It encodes CASSLGRIGATGNTIYF.